The next 14 T cell receptor beta chains were all read from a single sample in a study of T cell responses to AZD1222 COVID-19 vaccine. Here immunoSEQ multiplex PCR was the method, and the copy in TCRdb shows in-frame clones only, minus some. The table has approximately 110,000 clones, around 90% seen once. Sequencing used peripheral blood, obtained on day 0 of AZD1222 vaccination. The origin of the receptors is an adult in good health.

The chain has TRBV2 and TRBJ2-1; D is unclear. Per the germline V gene, CDR1 is SNHLY and CDR2 is FYNNEI. The V gene lost 6 bases and the J gene lost 6 bases, with 6 bases spanning the gap. The CDR3 totals 11 residues. DNA of the CDR3: TGTGCCAGCAGCCTCCTCAATGAGCAGTTCTTC. Its translation is CASSLLNEQFF.

This chain links TRBV2 with TRBJ2-7; D ambiguous. The V gene's germline CDR1 is SNHLY and CDR2 FYNNEI. Trimming stripped 1 base from V and 4 bases from J, with 2 bases between. The CDR3 extends over 11 amino acids. CDR3 protein: CASSEGYEQYF. Written as DNA, the CDR3 is TGTGCCAGCAGTGAAGGATACGAGCAGTACTTC.

This clone has a handful of counts. The chain has TRBV19 and TRBJ1-3, with 7 nucleotides matching TRBD1. The CDR3 loop spans 17 amino acids. V gave up 4 bases and J gave up 0 bases; unmatched junction bases: 9. Germline V gives CDR1 LNHDA, CDR2 SQIVND (reference sequence). The CDR3 DNA follows: TGTGCCAGTAGTACCGGGACAGCCATGTCCTCTGGAAACACCATATATTTT. Protein product: CASSTGTAMSSGNTIYF. The full variable domain, completed using reference TRBV19 and TRBJ1-3, is DGGITQSPKYLFRKEGQNVTLSCEQNLNHDAMYWYRQDPGQGLRLIYYSQIVNDFQKGDIAEGYSVSREKKESFPLTVTSAQKNPTAFYLCASSTGTAMSSGNTIYFGEGSWLTVV.

This chain connects TRBV9 to TRBJ2-3, with no clear D. The CDR3 contains 15 residues. Trimming took off 1 base at V and 2 bases at J, with 11 bases between the two ends. Germline CDR1 and CDR2: SGDLS and YYNGEE. CDR3 amino acids: CASSVRAPHTDTQYF. CDR3 DNA sequence: TGTGCCAGCAGCGTAAGGGCTCCCCACACAGATACGCAGTATTTT.

In its sample, this clone was seen once. The chain recombines TRBV28 with TRBJ2-7; 9 bases align to TRBD2. This CDR3 has 15 residues. J lost 3 bases, V lost 2 bases, and 5 bases had no gene match. From germline, CDR1 is MDHEN and CDR2 SYDVKM. In DNA, the CDR3 is TGTGCCAGCAGTTTAGTTGCTAGCGGGATCTACGAGCAGTACTTC. Translating gives CASSLVASGIYEQYF.

The chain couples TRBV5-1 to TRBJ2-7, with D perhaps matching TRBD1 (5 bases). CDR3 size: 14 residues. The germline gives CDR1 SGHRS, CDR2 YFSETQ. With 1 base removed from V and 3 bases from J, the gap between germline ends came to 11 bases. The CDR3 here is CASSLQGSDYEQYF. The CDR3, as DNA: TGCGCCAGCAGCTTGCAGGGTTCGGACTACGAGCAGTACTTC.

The chain is built from TRBV7-2 and TRBJ1-3; D gene ambiguous. V gave up 1 base and J gave up 11 bases, with 12 bases separating them. The V gene's germline CDR1 is SGHTA and CDR2 FQGNSA. This CDR3 is 13 amino acids long. The CDR3 DNA reads TGTGCCAGCAGCTTAGACAGAACCGCCCCCATATATTTT. Its protein is CASSLDRTAPIYF.

The J gene is TRBJ2-5, the V gene TRBV28, with D tentatively TRBD1 (6 bases). The CDR3 consists of 13 residues. Germline assignment: CDR1 MDHEN and CDR2 SYDVKM. The V end was cut by 6 bases, the J end by 5 bases, with 13 bases between. CDR3 bases: TGTGCCAGCAGCCGCCAGGGGATTGAGACCCAGTACTTC. Its protein product is CASSRQGIETQYF. The entire variable domain, with the rest obtained from reference TRBV28 and TRBJ2-5, is as follows: DVKVTQSSRYLVKRTGEKVFLECVQDMDHENMFWYRQDPGLGLRLIYFSYDVKMKEKGDIPEGYSVSREKKERFSLILESASTNQTSMYLCASSRQGIETQYFGPGTRLLVL.

This sequence joins TRBV12-5 and TRBJ1-2; TRBD1 matches at 8 bases. The CDR3 loop spans 18 amino acids. V shed 4 bases, J shed 1 base, and the junction held 14 bases outside the gene matches. Germline V CDR1 and CDR2: LGHNT, FRNRAP. CDR3 sequence: CASGSATGDRLDNYGYTF. The CDR3 DNA is TGTGCTAGTGGTTCCGCCACAGGGGACAGGCTTGATAACTATGGCTACACCTTC.

CDR3 nucleotides: TGCGCCAGCAGCCCCCGAAATCTGTGGGGAACGGCTTACTCTGAAGCTTTCTTT. Residues: CASSPRNLWGTAYSEAFF. The J gene is TRBJ1-1, the V gene TRBV5-1; D gene unclear. This CDR3 is 18 amino acids long. In germline, CDR1 is SGHRS, CDR2 YFSETQ. V dropped 4 bases and J dropped 6 bases, with 28 bases sitting between them.

This clone was seen once. The rearrangement joins TRBV28 to TRBJ2-7, with D hard to call. Germline CDR1 reads MDHEN; CDR2 reads SYDVKM. This CDR3 is built from 13 residues. V dropped 2 bases and J dropped 5 bases, with 10 bases sitting between them. The CDR3 bases are TGTGCCAGCAGTTTACCTCACACTGACGAGCAGTACTTC. This gives the protein CASSLPHTDEQYF.

The chain uses TRBV5-6 and TRBJ2-1; the D is unclear. CDR1 is SGHDT, CDR2 YYEEEE, per germline. The CDR3 consists of 16 residues. The ends were cut back, 1 base at V and 0 bases at J, with 11 bases in the middle. In DNA form, the CDR3 reads TGTGCCAGCAGCTTGAGCAGACAAAGCTCCTACAATGAGCAGTTCTTC. This translates into CASSLSRQSSYNEQFF.

V is TRBV10-3 and J is TRBJ1-1, with D perhaps matching TRBD1 (6 bases). Between the trimmed V and J ends, which lost 5 bases and 0 bases, there was a span of 16 bases. From germline, CDR1 is ENHRY and CDR2 SYGVKD. The length of the CDR3 is 16 residues. CDR3 in amino acids: CAISQPGVRMNTEAFF. CDR3 bases: TGTGCCATCAGTCAGCCAGGGGTAAGAATGAACACTGAAGCTTTCTTT.

The chain carries TRBV7-6 and TRBJ2-7; 13 bases are a match to TRBD2. Losses at the gene ends were 5 bases for V and 1 base for J; bases not matched to a gene: 5. The CDR3 is made up of 16 amino acids. Germline lookup yields CDR1 SGHVS and CDR2 FNYEAQ. The CDR3 reads CASSPRLAGGSYEQYF. For the CDR3, the DNA is TGTGCCAGCAGCCCACGACTAGCGGGGGGATCCTACGAGCAGTACTTC.